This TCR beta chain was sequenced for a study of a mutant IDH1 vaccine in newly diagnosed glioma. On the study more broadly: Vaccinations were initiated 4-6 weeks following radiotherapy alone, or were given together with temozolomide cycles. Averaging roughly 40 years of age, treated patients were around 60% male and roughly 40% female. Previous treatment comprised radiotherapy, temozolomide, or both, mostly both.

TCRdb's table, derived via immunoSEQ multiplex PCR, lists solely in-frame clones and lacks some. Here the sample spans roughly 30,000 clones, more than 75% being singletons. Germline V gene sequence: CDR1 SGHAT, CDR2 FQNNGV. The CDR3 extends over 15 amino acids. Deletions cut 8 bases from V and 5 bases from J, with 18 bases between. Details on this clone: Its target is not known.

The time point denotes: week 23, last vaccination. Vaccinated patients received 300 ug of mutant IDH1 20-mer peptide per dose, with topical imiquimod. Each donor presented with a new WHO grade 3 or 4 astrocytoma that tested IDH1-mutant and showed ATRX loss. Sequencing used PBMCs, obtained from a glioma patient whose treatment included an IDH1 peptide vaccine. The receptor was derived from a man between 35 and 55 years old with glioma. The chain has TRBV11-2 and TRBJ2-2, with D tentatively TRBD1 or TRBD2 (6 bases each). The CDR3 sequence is CASSTVGGATGELFF. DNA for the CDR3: TGTGCCAGCTCAACCGTGGGGGGCGCGACCGGGGAGCTGTTTTTT.